The following is a TCR beta chain sequence with its context. The junction departs from the called germline gene at one end, perhaps through a read error. This sample is drawn from a study of OX40 agonist ivuxolimab in advanced cancers. Clones were read by immunoSEQ multiplex PCR, and TCRdb kept only the in-frame ones, dropping some. The data hold some 20,000 clones, with approximately 79% observed a single time. The germline V gene has CDR1 DFQATT and CDR2 SNEGSKA (reference sequence). This CDR3 region has 9 residues. This chain connects TRBV20-1 to TRBJ1-1; maybe TRBD1 (5 bases). Sequences were derived from CD4+ or CD8+ T cells sorted from blood, sampled in a trial of the OX40 agonist ivuxolimab. This TCR derives from an adult with an advanced solid tumor such as melanoma, head and neck, liver or kidney cancer. The DNA for the CDR3 is TGCAGTGCTTTAGGGGCCGCATCTTTT. Translation gives CSALGAASF.